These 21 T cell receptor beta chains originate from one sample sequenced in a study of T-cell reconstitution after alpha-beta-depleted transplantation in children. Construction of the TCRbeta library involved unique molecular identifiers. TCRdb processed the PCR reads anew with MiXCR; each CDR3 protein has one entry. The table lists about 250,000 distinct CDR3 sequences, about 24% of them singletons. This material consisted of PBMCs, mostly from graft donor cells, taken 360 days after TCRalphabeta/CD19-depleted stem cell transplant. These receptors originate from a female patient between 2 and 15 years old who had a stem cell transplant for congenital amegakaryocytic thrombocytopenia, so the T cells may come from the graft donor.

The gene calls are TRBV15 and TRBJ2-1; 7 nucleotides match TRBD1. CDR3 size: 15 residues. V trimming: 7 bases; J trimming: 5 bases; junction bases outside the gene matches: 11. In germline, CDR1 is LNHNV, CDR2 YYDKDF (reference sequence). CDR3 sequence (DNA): TGTGCCACCACACTTGGGACAGTGCTTAACAATGAGCAGTTCTTC. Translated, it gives CATTLGTVLNNEQFF.

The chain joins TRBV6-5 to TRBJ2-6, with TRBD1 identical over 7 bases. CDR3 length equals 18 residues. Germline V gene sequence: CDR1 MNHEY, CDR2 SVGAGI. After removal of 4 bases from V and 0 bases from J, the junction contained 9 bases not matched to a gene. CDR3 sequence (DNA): TGTGCCAGCAGTTCCAGACAGGGTAGGGTCTCTGGGGCCAACGTCCTGACTTTC. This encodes CASSSRQGRVSGANVLTF.

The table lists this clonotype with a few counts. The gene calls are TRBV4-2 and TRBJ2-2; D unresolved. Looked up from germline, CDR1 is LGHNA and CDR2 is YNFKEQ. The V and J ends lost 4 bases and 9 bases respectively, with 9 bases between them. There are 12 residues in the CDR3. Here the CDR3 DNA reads TGTGCCAGCAGCCGAGGAGCCCGGGAGCTGTTTTTT. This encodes CASSRGARELFF.

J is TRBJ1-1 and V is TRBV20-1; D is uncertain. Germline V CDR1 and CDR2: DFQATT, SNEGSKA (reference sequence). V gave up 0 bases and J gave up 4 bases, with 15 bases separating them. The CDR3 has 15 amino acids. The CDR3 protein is CSARDRRTLGTEAFF. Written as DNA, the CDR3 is TGCAGTGCTAGAGATCGTAGGACGCTCGGCACTGAAGCTTTCTTT.

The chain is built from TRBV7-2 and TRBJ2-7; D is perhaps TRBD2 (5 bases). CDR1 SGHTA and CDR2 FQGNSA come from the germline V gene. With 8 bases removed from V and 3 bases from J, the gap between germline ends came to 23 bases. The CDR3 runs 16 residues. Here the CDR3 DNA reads TGTGCCAGCTCCCGAGGAGGCCCCCGACCCTACTACGAGCAGTACTTC. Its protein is CASSRGGPRPYYEQYF.

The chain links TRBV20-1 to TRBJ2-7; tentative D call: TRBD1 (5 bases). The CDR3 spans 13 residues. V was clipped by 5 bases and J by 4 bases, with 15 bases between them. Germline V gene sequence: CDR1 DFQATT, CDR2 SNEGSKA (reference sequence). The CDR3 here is CSAGIGAGYEQYF. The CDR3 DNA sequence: TGCAGTGCTGGCATAGGGGCCGGTTACGAGCAGTACTTC.

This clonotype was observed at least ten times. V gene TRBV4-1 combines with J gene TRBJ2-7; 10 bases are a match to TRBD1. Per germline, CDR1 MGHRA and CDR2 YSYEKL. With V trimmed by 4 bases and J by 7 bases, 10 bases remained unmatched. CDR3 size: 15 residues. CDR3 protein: CASSLTGTGATEQYF. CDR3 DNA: TGCGCCAGCAGCCTTACCGGGACAGGGGCGACAGAGCAGTACTTC.

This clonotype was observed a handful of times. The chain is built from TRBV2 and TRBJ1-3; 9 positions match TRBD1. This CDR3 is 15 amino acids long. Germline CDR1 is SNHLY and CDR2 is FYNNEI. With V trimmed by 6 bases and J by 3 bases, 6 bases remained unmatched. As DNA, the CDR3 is TGTGCCAGCAGGGAACAGGGGGCGCTTGGAAACACCATATATTTT. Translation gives CASREQGALGNTIYF.

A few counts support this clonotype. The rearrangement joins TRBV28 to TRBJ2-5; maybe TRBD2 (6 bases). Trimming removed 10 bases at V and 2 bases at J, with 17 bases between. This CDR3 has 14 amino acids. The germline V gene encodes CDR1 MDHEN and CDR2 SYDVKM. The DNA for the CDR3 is TGTGCCACCGATCCCGGACGGGGGCAAGAGACCCAGTACTTC. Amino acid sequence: CATDPGRGQETQYF.

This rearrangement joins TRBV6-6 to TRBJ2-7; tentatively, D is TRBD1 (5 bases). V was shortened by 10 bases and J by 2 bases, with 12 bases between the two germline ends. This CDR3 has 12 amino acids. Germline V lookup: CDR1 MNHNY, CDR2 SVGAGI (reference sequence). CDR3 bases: TGTGCCACCCTACAGGTTCCCTACGAGCAGTACTTC. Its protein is CATLQVPYEQYF.

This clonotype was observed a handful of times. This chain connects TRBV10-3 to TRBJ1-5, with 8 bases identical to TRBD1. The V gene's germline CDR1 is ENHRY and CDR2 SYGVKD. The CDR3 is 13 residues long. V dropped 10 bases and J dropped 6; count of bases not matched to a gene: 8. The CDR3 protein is CATATGDGQPQHF. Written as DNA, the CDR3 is TGTGCCACCGCGACAGGGGACGGTCAGCCCCAGCATTTT.

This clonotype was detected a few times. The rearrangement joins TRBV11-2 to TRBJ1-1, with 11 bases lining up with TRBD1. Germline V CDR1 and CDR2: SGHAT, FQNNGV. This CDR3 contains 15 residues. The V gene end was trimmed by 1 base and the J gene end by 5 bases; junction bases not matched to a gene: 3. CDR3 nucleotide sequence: TGTGCCAGCAGCTTAGGGACAGGGGGCGGAACTGAAGCTTTCTTT. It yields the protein CASSLGTGGGTEAFF.

CDR3 in DNA: TGTGCCAGCAGTTTAGTGTGGCAGGGCCCTAACTATGGCTACACCTTC. Translation: CASSLVWQGPNYGYTF. This chain links TRBV28 with TRBJ1-2; possible D gene TRBD1, 5 bases. The CDR3 is 16 residues long. In germline, CDR1 is MDHEN, CDR2 SYDVKM. Trimming took 2 bases from V and 0 from J, leaving 13 bases between them.

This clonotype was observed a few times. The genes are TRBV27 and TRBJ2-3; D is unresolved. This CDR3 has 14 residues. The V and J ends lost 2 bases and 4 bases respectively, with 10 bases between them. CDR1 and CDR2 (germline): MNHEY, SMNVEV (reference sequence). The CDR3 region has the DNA TGTGCCAGCAGTTTAAGGCCGTCCCCAGATACGCAGTATTTT. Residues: CASSLRPSPDTQYF.

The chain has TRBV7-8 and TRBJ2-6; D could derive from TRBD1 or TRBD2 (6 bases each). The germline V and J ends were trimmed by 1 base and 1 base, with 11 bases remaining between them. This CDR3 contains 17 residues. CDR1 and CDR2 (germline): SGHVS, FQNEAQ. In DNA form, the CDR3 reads TGTGCCAGCAGCTTAGTGGGGGGCGGGTCTGGGGCCAACGTCCTGACTTTC. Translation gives CASSLVGGGSGANVLTF.

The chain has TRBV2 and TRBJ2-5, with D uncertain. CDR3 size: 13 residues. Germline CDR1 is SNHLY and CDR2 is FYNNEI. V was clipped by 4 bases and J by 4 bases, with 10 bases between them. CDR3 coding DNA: TGTGCCAGCAGTGGTGGTCGGCGAGAGACCCAGTACTTC. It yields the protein CASSGGRRETQYF.

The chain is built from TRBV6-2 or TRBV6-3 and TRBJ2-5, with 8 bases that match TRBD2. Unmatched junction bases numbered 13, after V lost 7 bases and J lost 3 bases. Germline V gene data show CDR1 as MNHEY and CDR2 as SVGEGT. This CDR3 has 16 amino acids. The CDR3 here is CASTHTPNSGKETQYF. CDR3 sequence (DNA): TGTGCCAGCACCCACACCCCAAATAGCGGGAAAGAGACCCAGTACTTC.

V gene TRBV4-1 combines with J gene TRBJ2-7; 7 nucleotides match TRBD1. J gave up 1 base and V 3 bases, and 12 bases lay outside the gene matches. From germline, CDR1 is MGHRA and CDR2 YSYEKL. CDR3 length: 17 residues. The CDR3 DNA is TGCGCCAGCAGCCAGATCATACGGCAGGGGGTATCCTACGAGCAGTACTTC. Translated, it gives CASSQIIRQGVSYEQYF.

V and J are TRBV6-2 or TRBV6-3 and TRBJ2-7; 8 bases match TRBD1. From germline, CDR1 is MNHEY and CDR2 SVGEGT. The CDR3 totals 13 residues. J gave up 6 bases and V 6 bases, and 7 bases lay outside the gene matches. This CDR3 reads CASSLGQVVEQYF. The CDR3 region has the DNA TGTGCCAGCAGCCTGGGACAGGTAGTCGAGCAGTACTTC.

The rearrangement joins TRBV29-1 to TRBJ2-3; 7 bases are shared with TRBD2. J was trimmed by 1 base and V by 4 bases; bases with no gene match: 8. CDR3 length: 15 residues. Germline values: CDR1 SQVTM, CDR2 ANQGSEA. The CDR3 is CSVAAGRTGTDTQYF. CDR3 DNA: TGCAGCGTTGCAGCGGGGAGAACGGGCACAGATACGCAGTATTTT.

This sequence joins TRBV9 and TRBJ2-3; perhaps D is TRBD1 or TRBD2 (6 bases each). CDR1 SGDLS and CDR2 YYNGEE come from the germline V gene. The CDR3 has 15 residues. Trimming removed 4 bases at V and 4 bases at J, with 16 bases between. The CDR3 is CASSPGGYAPDTQYF. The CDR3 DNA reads TGTGCCAGCAGCCCCGGGGGCTACGCCCCAGATACGCAGTATTTT.